Sequencing of this T cell receptor beta chain was carried out in a study of OX40 agonist ivuxolimab in advanced cancers. Study details: The dose-escalation cohort was about 80% male, with a mean age of about 56 years, ranging about 23 to 90. Of the patients, three showed partial responses, one with hepatocellular carcinoma and two with cutaneous melanoma.

Notes on this clone: No antigen is known for it.

This CDR3 comprises 13 residues. Trimming shortened V by 3 bases and J by 3 bases, and 8 bases separated the two germline ends. Germline CDR1 KGHSH, CDR2 LQKENI. Findings and caveats of the study: Among patients with partial responses at 0.1-3.0 mg/kg, clonal expansion was among the lowest.

Sequencing was performed with immunoSEQ multiplex PCR; in TCRdb, only in-frame clones are kept and a portion is missing. The table lists roughly 66,000 clones, roughly four fifths of them singletons. Prior autoimmune disease or systemic immunosuppression barred patients. The sample in question was CD4+ or CD8+ T cells sorted from blood, obtained in a trial of the OX40 agonist ivuxolimab. The clonotype comes from an adult with an advanced solid tumor such as melanoma, head and neck, liver or kidney cancer. The chain employs TRBV18 and TRBJ1-2, with a tentative D call TRBD1 (5 bases). The chain's CDR3 is CASSPGQDYGYTF. CDR3 sequence (DNA): TGTGCCAGCTCACCGGGGCAAGACTATGGCTACACCTTC.